The source of this TCR beta chain is a study of Ad26.COV2.S vaccination and SARS-CoV-2 variants. Study information: Donor allocation was to the COV1001 Ad26.COV2.S trial arm. Donor got 5x10^10 or 1x10^11 viral particles of Ad26.COV2.S.

Between the trimmed V and J ends, which lost 1 base and 5 bases, there was a span of 17 bases. The CDR3 is made up of 17 amino acids. Germline V CDR1 and CDR2: PRHDT, FYEKMQ (reference sequence). Clones were read by immunoSEQ multiplex PCR, and TCRdb kept only the in-frame ones, dropping some. The table has a few hundred thousand clones, around 90% seen once. Study-wide findings and caveats: Measurement of non-spike TCR breadth gave similar results in vaccine and placebo recipients.

Treatment meaning: roughly 18 received Ad26.COV2.S at low or high dose, single or two shots; 5 received placebo; per-sample allocation not given. Sampling happened 63 days after the first vaccine or placebo injection. Notes on this clone: Its antigen remains unidentified.

This chain joins TRBV13 and TRBJ1-4, with D perhaps matching TRBD1 (6 bases). This receptor was obtained from a person aged 18-65 years who received the Ad26.COV2.S COVID-19 vaccine or a placebo. The starting material was peripheral blood, obtained in a trial of Ad26.COV2.S vaccine versus placebo. The CDR3 DNA reads TGTGCCAGCAGCTTAGCGACAGGTCCCTACTTCAATGAAAAACTGTTTTTT. It yields the protein CASSLATGPYFNEKLFF.